Given below is one T cell receptor beta chain in context. Its cognate antigen has yet to be identified. No base quality values were provided; no much bigger clone lies one nucleotide off. The data were obtained in a study of T cell repertoires in aging, cancer and after chemotherapy (dated by TCRdb to 2018 to 2020). Turning to the overall study: Donors spanned six age groups from 30 or younger to 70 or older, with at least three individuals per group. Control TCR repertoires from healthy donors were recorded across several months to years, and re-sampling revealed clear clonal overlap. The complete dataset included around 8.8 million TCR reads. To look at immunoaging and at how T cells reconstitute after chemotherapy, the study profiled TCR beta repertoires in peripheral blood from both healthy donors and cancer patients. Alongside 95 healthy donors serving as a reference group, the cohort included 200 to 250 cancer patients, of whom more than 85 had hematological cancers and some 130 had solid cancers.

TCR beta rearrangements were amplified from genomic DNA isolated from peripheral blood, not from sorted cells or RNA. Study-wide conclusions, independent of this receptor: Significantly lower blood TCR diversity and higher clonality were observed in untreated patients with hematological or solid cancers than in age-matched healthy donors. In healthy donors, the decline in TCR diversity with age was mainly explained by loss of richness, whereas in cancer patients loss of evenness was also found to contribute. Median generation probability increased over the chemotherapy interval in both cancer cohorts, suggesting repertoire reconstitution through rebound thymic output. It was noted by the authors that conclusions about immunological memory after chemotherapy cannot be drawn from the repertoire data.

Using a mixed TRB-A/B primer pool, multiplex touch-down PCR amplified rearranged TRB sequences covering the V, D and J segments. Illumina adapters and sample indices were added to the amplicons in two consecutive PCR reactions performed with Phusion HS II polymerase. The amplicons were purified from gel with the NucleoSpin Gel and PCR Clean-up kit and then assessed with Qubit and an Agilent 2100 Bioanalyzer. Libraries were sequenced on an Illumina MiSeq using 600-cycle, single-indexed, paired-end runs. As for the authors' bioinformatics: TRB sequences were processed with MiXCR versions 2.12 and 3.0.5. Each unique CDR3 nucleotide sequence was treated as one clone, and only productive sequences with two or more reads were kept. The repertoire metrics were Shannon diversity, evenness, clonality (calculated as one minus evenness), and diversity profiles parameterized by alpha from 0 to 5. Generation probabilities of clones in paired pre- and post-chemotherapy samples were computed with the IGoR algorithm. The public reads were run again by TCRdb, first through fastp at Q25 and then through MiXCR, and only productive beta chains were kept. Entries are consolidated by CDR3 protein sequence, retaining the most common genes and DNA. TCRdb's processing, not the study's, gives the V and J calls here. The sample contains 9,500 to 15,000 distinct CDR3 sequences, roughly 32% of them found a single time. Over 9% of the sample goes to the ten largest clones.

V is reduced by 2 bases and J by 7 bases, leaving a spacing of 11 bases between them. The germline V gene (reference sequence) sets CDR1 to MNHEY and CDR2 to SMNVEV. The CDR3 contains 14 residues, cysteine and phenylalanine counted. The DNA shown is the 42-base CDR3, in frame from base 1. The TCR originated in a human donor in good health. The donor label of this sample is uncertain. Material: blood. Recombination joined TRBV27 with TRBJ2-2, with the D gene not clear enough to name. The CDR3 amino acid sequence is: CASSLKAAGGELFF. The bases are TGTGCCAGCAGTTTAAAGGCGGCAGGCGGGGAGCTGTTTTTT.